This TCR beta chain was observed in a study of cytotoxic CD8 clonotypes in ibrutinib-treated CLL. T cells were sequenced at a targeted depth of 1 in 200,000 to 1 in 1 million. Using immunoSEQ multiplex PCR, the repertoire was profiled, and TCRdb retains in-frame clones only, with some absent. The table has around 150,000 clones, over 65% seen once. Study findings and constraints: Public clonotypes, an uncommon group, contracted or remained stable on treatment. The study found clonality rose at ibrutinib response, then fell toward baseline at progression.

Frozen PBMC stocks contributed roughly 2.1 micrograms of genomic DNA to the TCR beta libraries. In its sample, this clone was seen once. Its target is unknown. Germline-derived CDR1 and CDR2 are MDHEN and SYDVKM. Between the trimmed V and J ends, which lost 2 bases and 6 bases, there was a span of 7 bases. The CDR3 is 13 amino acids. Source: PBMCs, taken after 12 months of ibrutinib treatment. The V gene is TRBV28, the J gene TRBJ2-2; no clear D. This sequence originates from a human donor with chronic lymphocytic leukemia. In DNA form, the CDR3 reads TGTGCCAGCAGTTTAGCAGCGTCCGGGGAGCTGTTTTTT. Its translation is CASSLAASGELFF.